Listed below are T cell receptor beta chains from one sample, sequenced in a study of neurological immune-mediated disorders. TCRdb ran MiXCR on the 5' RACE reads and lists one entry per CDR3 protein. The sample shows about 59,000 distinct CDR3 sequences, around 24% of them seen only once. The specimen was PBMCs. The receptors shown here come from a man in his sixties with HTLV-1-associated myelopathy (HAM/TSP). Both conserved end residues are part of each CDR3. The D gene is left open where the match is weak. Where a row states a size, it is once, few, many or the class of an expanded clone; other rows omit it.

j_gene	len	abundance	d_gene	v_gene	CDR3aa	CDR3nt
TRBJ2-2	16	many	TRBD2	TRBV9	CASSVGPSGRSGELFF	TGTGCCAGCAGCGTAGGCCCTAGCGGGAGGAGCGGGGAGCTGTTTTTT
TRBJ2-1	19	-	-	TRBV21-1	CASSTPGLAGLFSYNEQFF	TGTGCCAGCAGCACCCCGGGACTAGCGGGGCTCTTCTCCTACAATGAGCAGTTCTTC
TRBJ1-1	12	many	-	TRBV7-8	CASGRWRAEAFF	TGTGCCAGTGGGAGGTGGAGGGCTGAAGCTTTCTTT
TRBJ1-2	15	many	-	TRBV5-6	CASSFVRGSLGGYTF	TGTGCCAGCAGTTTCGTCAGGGGTTCTCTTGGTGGCTACACCTTC
TRBJ2-5	14	many	-	TRBV3-1	CASSQDRQQETQYF	TGTGCCAGCAGCCAAGATCGACAGCAAGAGACCCAGTACTTC
TRBJ2-3	16	many	TRBD2	TRBV2	CASGTSGRASVDTQYF	TGTGCCAGCGGGACTAGCGGGAGGGCGAGCGTAGATACGCAGTATTTT
TRBJ2-5	14	many	TRBD1	TRBV5-6	CASSDRDSQETQYF	TGTGCCAGCAGCGACCGGGACAGCCAAGAGACCCAGTACTTC
TRBJ1-2	13	-	-	TRBV28	CASRLQGNYGYTF	TGTGCCAGCAGGCTACAGGGTAACTATGGCTACACCTTC
TRBJ2-1	12	-	-	TRBV20-1	CSARTPGNEQFF	TGCAGTGCTAGAACCCCGGGCAATGAGCAGTTCTTC
TRBJ2-6	21	many	TRBD2	TRBV3-1	CASSQRGLAGEWSSGANVLTF	TGTGCCAGCAGCCAACGAGGACTAGCGGGAGAATGGAGCTCTGGGGCCAACGTCCTGACTTTC
TRBJ2-3	13	-	-	TRBV2	CASSEGAGDTQYF	TGTGCCAGCAGTGAAGGGGCAGGAGATACGCAGTATTTT
TRBJ2-6	16	few	TRBD1	TRBV5-1	CASSLGQASGANVLTF	TGCGCCAGCAGCTTAGGACAGGCTTCTGGGGCCAACGTCCTGACTTTC
TRBJ2-2	14	many	-	TRBV3-1	CASSQAQGTGELFF	TGTGCCAGCAGCCAAGCCCAGGGCACCGGGGAGCTGTTTTTT
TRBJ2-3	16	-	TRBD2	TRBV20-1	CSARGGLAGAPDTQYF	TGCAGTGCACGAGGGGGACTAGCGGGAGCCCCAGATACGCAGTATTTT
TRBJ2-5	14	-	-	TRBV7-8	CASSLTIVLGTQYF	TGTGCCAGCAGCCTCACCATTGTTTTGGGGACCCAGTACTTC
TRBJ1-1	13	many	-	TRBV12-3/TRBV12-4	CASSITQNTEAFF	TGTGCCAGCAGTATCACACAGAACACTGAAGCTTTCTTT
TRBJ2-3	16	-	-	TRBV9	CASSVVAATGPDTQYF	TGTGCCAGCAGCGTAGTAGCGGCCACGGGGCCAGATACGCAGTATTTT
TRBJ2-7	12	-	TRBD2	TRBV2	CASSAASGAQYF	TGTGCCAGCAGTGCGGCTAGCGGGGCACAGTACTTC
TRBJ1-2	13	many	-	TRBV27	CASGPAGAWGYTF	TGTGCCAGCGGGCCGGCGGGGGCGTGGGGCTACACCTTC
TRBJ2-2	14	medium-sized	-	TRBV29-1	CSVHTISNTGELFF	TGCAGCGTCCACACAATATCGAACACCGGGGAGCTGTTTTTT
TRBJ2-2	17	many	-	TRBV5-4	CASSFSRNYANTGELFF	TGTGCCAGCAGCTTTAGTCGGAACTACGCGAACACCGGGGAGCTGTTTTTT
TRBJ2-2	16	-	TRBD2	TRBV2	CASSDTGSGGTGELFF	TGTGCCAGCAGTGATACGGGTAGCGGGGGCACCGGGGAGCTGTTTTTT
TRBJ2-3	13	many	-	TRBV29-1	CSVEGGHTDTQYF	TGCAGCGTTGAGGGGGGTCACACAGATACGCAGTATTTT
TRBJ2-5	15	-	TRBD2	TRBV7-7	CASSLVGGPSETQYF	TGTGCCAGCAGCTTAGTGGGAGGGCCGTCGGAGACCCAGTACTTC
TRBJ2-3	14	-	-	TRBV5-1	CASSSDSSTDTQYF	TGCGCCAGCAGCTCTGACTCAAGCACAGATACGCAGTATTTT
TRBJ2-7	17	many	TRBD2	TRBV28	CASSSGLAGGRVYEQYF	TGTGCCAGCAGTTCGGGACTAGCGGGAGGGCGGGTCTACGAGCAGTACTTC
TRBJ2-1	18	-	TRBD2	TRBV11-2	CVSSLIGGLAGGAWEQFF	TGTGTCAGCAGCCTTATCGGGGGACTAGCGGGAGGAGCTTGGGAGCAGTTCTTC
TRBJ1-2	13	-	-	TRBV18	CASSSDGNYGYTF	TGTGCCAGCTCTTCGGACGGTAACTATGGCTACACCTTC
TRBJ2-1	15	many	-	TRBV29-1	CSAVKGVSSYNEQFF	TGCAGCGCCGTTAAAGGGGTCAGCTCCTACAATGAGCAGTTCTTC
TRBJ1-1	14	-	-	TRBV28	CASSYPGRNTEAFF	TGTGCCAGCAGTTACCCGGGACGAAACACTGAAGCTTTCTTT
TRBJ2-1	14	many	-	TRBV6-5	CASSYSLPNNEQFF	TGTGCCAGCAGTTACTCGTTACCTAACAATGAGCAGTTCTTC
TRBJ1-2	13	many	TRBD1	TRBV4-1	CASSQDREAGYTF	TGCGCCAGCAGCCAGGACAGGGAGGCTGGCTACACCTTC
TRBJ2-7	16	many	TRBD1	TRBV20-1	CSASLRGTATSYEQYF	TGCAGTGCTAGCCTCCGTGGGACAGCAACCTCCTACGAGCAGTACTTC
TRBJ2-4	19	-	TRBD2	TRBV6-5	CARYPLAGVPFIAKNIQYF	TGTGCCCGATATCCCCTGGCGGGGGTTCCCTTTATAGCCAAAAACATTCAGTACTTC
TRBJ1-1	13	many	-	TRBV15	CATSRSQGTEAFF	TGTGCCACCAGCAGATCCCAGGGCACTGAAGCTTTCTTT
TRBJ2-7	16	many	TRBD2	TRBV20-1	CSAYSPGTSGRREQYF	TGCAGTGCCTATTCCCCCGGGACTAGCGGGAGAAGAGAGCAGTACTTC
TRBJ2-1	13	many	TRBD1	TRBV24-1	CATSRDRDNEQFF	TGTGCCACCAGTAGGGACAGGGACAATGAGCAGTTCTTC
TRBJ1-1	14	-	-	TRBV18	CASSPSVGQGTTFF	-
TRBJ1-5	13	-	-	TRBV6-1	CASSESTGRAQHF	TGTGCCAGCAGTGAGTCTACAGGGAGGGCCCAGCATTTT
TRBJ2-1	17	many	TRBD1	TRBV28	CASSLLPGTGGMNEQFF	TGTGCCAGCAGTTTATTACCTGGGACAGGGGGCATGAATGAGCAGTTCTTC
TRBJ1-1	13	-	-	TRBV18	CASSPGINTEAFF	TGTGCCAGCTCACCAGGAATTAACACTGAAGCTTTCTTT